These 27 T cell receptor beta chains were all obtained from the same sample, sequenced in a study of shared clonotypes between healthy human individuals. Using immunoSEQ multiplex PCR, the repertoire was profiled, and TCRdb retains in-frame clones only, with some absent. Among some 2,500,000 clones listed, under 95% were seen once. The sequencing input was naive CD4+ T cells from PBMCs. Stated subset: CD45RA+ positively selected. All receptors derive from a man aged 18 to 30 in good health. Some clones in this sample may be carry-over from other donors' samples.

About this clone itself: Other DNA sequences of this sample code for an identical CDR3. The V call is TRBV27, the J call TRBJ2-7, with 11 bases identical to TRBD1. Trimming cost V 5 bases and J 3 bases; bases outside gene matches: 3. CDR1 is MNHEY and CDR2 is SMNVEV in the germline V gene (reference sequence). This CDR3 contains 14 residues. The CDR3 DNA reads TGTGCCAGCAGTCGAGGGACAGGGGGCTACGAGCAGTACTTC. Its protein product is CASSRGTGGYEQYF.

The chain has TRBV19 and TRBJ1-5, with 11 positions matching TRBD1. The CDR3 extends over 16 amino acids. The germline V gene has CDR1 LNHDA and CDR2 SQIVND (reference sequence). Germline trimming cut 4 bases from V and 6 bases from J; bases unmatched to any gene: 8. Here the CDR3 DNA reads TGTGCCAGTAGTACTCACCGGGACAGGGGGGTTCAGCCCCAGCATTTT. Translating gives CASSTHRDRGVQPQHF.

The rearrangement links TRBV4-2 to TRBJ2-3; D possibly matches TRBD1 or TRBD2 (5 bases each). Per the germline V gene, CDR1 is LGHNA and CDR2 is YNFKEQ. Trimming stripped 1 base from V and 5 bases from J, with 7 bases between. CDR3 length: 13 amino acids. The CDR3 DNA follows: TGTGCCAGCAGCCAAGGGGGGAGAGATACGCAGTATTTT. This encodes CASSQGGRDTQYF.

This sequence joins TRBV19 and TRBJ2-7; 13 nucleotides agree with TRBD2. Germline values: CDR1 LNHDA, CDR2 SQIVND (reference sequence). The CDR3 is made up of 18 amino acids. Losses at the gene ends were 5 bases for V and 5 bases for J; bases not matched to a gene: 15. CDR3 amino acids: CASSDGRIGLAGDNEQYF. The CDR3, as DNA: TGTGCCAGTAGTGACGGAAGAATAGGACTAGCGGGAGACAACGAGCAGTACTTC.

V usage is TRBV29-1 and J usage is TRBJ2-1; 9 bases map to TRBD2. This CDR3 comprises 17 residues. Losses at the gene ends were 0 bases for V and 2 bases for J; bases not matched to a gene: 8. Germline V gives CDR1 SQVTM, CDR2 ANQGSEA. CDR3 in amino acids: CSVEELEGGRAYNEQFF. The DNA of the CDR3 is TGCAGCGTTGAAGAACTAGAAGGCGGGAGGGCCTACAATGAGCAGTTCTTC.

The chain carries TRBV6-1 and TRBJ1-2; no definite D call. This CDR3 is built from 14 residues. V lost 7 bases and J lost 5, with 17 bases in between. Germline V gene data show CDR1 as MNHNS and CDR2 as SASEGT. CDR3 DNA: TGTGCCAGCAATTTGAGGGCCCAATGGTATGGCTACACCTTC. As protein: CASNLRAQWYGYTF.

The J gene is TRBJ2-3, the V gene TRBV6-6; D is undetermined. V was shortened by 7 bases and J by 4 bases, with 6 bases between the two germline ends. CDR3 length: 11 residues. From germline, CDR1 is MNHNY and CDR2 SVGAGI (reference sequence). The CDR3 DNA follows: TGTGCCAGCATAGTCGCAGATACGCAGTATTTT. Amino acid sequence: CASIVADTQYF.

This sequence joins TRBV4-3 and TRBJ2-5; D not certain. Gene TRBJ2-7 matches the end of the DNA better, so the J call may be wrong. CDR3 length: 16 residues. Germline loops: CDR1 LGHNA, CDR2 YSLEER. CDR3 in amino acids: CASSQAPGPSLYEQYF. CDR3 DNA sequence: TGCGCCAGCAGCCAAGCCCCCGGACCCAGTTTATACGAGCAGTACTTC.

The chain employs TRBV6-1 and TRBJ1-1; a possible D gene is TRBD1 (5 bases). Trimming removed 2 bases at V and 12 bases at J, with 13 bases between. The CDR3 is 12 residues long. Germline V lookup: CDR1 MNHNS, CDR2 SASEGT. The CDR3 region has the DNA TGTGCCAGCAGTGAAACAGGATTGGTAACTTTCTTT. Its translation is CASSETGLVTFF.

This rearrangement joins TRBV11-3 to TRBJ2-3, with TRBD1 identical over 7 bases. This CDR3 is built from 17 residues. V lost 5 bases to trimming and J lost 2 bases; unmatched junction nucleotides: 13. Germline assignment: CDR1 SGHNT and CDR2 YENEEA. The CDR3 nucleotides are TGTGCCAGCAGCCTTGGGACAGCAAACCTCCCCACAGATACGCAGTATTTT. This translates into CASSLGTANLPTDTQYF.

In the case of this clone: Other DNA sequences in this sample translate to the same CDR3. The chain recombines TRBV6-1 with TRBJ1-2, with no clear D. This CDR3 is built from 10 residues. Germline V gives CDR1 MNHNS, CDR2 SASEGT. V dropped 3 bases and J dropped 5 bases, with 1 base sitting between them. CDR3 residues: CASSDYGYTF. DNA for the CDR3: TGTGCCAGCAGTGATTATGGCTACACCTTC.

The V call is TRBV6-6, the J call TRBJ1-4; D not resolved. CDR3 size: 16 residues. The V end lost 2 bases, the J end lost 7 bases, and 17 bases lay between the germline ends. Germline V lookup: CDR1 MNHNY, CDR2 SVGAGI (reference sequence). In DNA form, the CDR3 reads TGTGCCAGCAGTTACATGGAATCCTCCCTTAGTGAAAAACTGTTTTTT. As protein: CASSYMESSLSEKLFF.

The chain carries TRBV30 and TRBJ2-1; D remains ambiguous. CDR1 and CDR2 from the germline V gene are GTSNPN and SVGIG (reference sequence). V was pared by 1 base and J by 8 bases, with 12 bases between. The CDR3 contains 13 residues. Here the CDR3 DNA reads TGTGCCTGGAGTGGCATAGAGTGGGATGAGCAGTTCTTC. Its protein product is CAWSGIEWDEQFF.

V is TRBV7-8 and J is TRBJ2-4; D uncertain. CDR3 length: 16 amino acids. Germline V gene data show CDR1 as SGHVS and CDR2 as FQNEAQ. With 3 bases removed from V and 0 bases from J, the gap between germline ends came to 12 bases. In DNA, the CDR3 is TGTGCCAGCAGCTTTGGGGTGGGTCTAGCCAAAAACATTCAGTACTTC. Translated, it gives CASSFGVGLAKNIQYF.

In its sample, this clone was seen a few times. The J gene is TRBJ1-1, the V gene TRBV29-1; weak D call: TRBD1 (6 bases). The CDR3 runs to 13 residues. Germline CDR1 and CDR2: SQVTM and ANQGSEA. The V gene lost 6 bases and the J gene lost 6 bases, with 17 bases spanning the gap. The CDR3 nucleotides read TGCAGCGTCCTTTGGGGGCTTGACGCTGAAGCTTTCTTT. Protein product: CSVLWGLDAEAFF. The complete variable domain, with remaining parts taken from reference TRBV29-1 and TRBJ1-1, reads SAVISQKPSRDICQRGTSLTIQCQVDSQVTMMFWYRQQPGQSLTLIATANQGSEATYESGFVIDKFPISRPNLTFSTLTVSNMSPEDSSIYLCSVLWGLDAEAFFGQGTRLTVV.

The DNA for the CDR3 is TGTGCCAGCAGCTTAATTTCGGGAGGGCCGACCGGGGAGCTGTTTTTT. Translated, it gives CASSLISGGPTGELFF. V is TRBV7-3 and J is TRBJ2-2; 8 bases fit TRBD2. The V segment lost 1 base and the J segment 5 bases; nucleotides outside the gene matches: 6. Germline CDR1 reads SGHTA; CDR2 reads FQGTGA. This CDR3 has 16 residues.

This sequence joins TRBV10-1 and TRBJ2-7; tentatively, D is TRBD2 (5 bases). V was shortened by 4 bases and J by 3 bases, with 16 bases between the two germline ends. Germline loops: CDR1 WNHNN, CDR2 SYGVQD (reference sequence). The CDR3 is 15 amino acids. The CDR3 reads CASSAGETDVYEQYF. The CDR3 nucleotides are TGCGCCAGCAGTGCCGGGGAAACGGACGTCTACGAGCAGTACTTC.

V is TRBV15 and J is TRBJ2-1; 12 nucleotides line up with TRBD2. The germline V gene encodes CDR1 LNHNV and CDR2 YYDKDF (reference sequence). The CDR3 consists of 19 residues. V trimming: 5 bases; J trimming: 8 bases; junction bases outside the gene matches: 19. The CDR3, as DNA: TGTGCCACCAGCCCCCGAAGGCGGGCTAGCGGGAGGGCCGGGGATGAGCAGTTCTTC. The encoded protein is CATSPRRRASGRAGDEQFF.

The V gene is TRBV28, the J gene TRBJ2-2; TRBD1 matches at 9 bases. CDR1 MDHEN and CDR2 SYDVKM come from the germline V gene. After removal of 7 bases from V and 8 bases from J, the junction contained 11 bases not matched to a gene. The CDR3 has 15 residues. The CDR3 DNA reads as TGTGCCAGCAAGCCGGGCGGGACAGGGAAGGGGGAGCTGTTTTTT. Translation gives CASKPGGTGKGELFF.

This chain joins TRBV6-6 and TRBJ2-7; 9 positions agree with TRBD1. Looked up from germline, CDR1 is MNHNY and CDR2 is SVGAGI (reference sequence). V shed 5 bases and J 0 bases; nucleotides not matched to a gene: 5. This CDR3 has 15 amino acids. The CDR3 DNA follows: TGTGCCAGCAGTACCCCGGGACAGGGCTCCTACGAGCAGTACTTC. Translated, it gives CASSTPGQGSYEQYF.

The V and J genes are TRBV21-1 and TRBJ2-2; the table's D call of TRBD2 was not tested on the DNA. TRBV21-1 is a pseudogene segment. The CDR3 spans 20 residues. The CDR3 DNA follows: TGTGCCAGCAGCAAAGCGGGCCGTGGAGGGAATTACGCGAACACCGGGGAGCTGTTTTTT. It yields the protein CASSKAGRGGNYANTGELFF.

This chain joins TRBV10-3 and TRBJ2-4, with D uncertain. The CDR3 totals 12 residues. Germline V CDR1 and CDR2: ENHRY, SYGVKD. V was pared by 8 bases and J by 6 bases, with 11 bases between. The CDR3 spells CAISQEPNIQYF. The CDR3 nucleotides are TGTGCCATCTCCCAAGAGCCAAACATTCAGTACTTC.

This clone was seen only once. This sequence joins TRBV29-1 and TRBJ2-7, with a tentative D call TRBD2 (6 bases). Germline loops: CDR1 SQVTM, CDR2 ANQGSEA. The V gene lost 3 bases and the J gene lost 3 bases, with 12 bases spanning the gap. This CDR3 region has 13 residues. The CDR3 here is CSVDPNGGYEQYF. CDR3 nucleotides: TGCAGCGTTGACCCTAACGGGGGCTACGAGCAGTACTTC.

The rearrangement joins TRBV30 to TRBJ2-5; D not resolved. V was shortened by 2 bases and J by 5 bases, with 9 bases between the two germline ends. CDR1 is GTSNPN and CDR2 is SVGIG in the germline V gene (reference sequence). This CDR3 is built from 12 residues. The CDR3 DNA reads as TGTGCCTGGAGTAGGGCAGTGGAGACCCAGTACTTC. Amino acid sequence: CAWSRAVETQYF.

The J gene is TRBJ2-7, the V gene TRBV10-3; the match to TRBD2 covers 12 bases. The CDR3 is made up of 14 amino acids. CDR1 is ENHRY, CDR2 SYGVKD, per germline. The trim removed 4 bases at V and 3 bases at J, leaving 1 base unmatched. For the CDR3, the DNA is TGTGCCATCAGTGGACTAGCGGGAGTCTACGAGCAGTACTTC. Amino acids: CAISGLAGVYEQYF.

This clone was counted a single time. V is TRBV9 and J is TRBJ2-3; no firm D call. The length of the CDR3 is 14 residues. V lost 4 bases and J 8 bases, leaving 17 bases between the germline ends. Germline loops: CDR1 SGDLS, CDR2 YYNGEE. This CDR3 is CASSSPAIMGTQYF. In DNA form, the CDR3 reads TGTGCCAGCAGCTCTCCGGCAATAATGGGTACGCAGTATTTT.

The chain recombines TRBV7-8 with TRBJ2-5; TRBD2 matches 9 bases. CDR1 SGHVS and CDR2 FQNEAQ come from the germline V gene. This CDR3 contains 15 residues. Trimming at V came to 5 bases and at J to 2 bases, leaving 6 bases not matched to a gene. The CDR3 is CASSLRLAEQETQYF. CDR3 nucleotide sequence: TGTGCCAGCAGCCTCCGACTAGCGGAACAAGAGACCCAGTACTTC.